These T cell receptor beta chains were read from a single sample in a study of blood T cell repertoires in COVID-19. Sequencing used immunoSEQ multiplex PCR; TCRdb keeps in-frame clones, though not all of them. The sample lists tens of thousands of clones; approximately 80% were seen once. The specimen sequenced was peripheral blood. These receptors all come from a man between 65 and 85 years old with COVID-19, enrolled during active disease. Each CDR3 is given with its conserved first and last residue. A D gene is named only where the DNA matches it firmly. Size is omitted from some rows. Given values are once, few, many or a class for expanded clones.

clone_size d_call j_call v_call cdr3_nt cdr3_aa
- - TRBJ2-2 TRBV9 TGTGCCAGCAGCGTAGCAACGGGAGTCACCGGGGAGCTGTTTTTT CASSVATGVTGELFF
- - TRBJ2-7 TRBV28 TGTGCCAGCAGTTTGAGTCAGGGGTCCCCCTACGAGCAGTACTTC CASSLSQGSPYEQYF
- TRBD2 TRBJ2-1 TRBV7-6 TGTGCCAGCAGCTTCTCCGGACTAGCTGGGGGTAATGAGCAGTTCTTC CASSFSGLAGGNEQFF
- TRBD2 TRBJ2-3 TRBV6-1 TGTGCCAGCAGTGAAACCCCCGTGGCTAGCGGTTATGTCACAGATACGCAGTATTTT CASSETPVASGYVTDTQYF
- TRBD1 TRBJ2-5 TRBV6-2/TRBV6-3 TGTGCCAGCAGTTACGGCACAGGGGGTAGAGAGACCCAGTACTTC CASSYGTGGRETQYF
- - TRBJ1-2 TRBV7-9 TGTGCCAGCAGCTTAGAAAGGGGGGGCTACACCTTC CASSLERGGYTF
- - TRBJ2-7 TRBV12-3/TRBV12-4 TGTGCCAGCAGTTTAGGGGGCCGCTACGAGCAGTACTTC CASSLGGRYEQYF
- - TRBJ2-3 TRBV5-4 TGTGCCAGCAGCTTAGACTCGCGCACAGATACGCAGTATTTT CASSLDSRTDTQYF
few TRBD2 TRBJ2-7 TRBV6-2/TRBV6-3 TGTGCCAGCAGTACCTCAGCGGGAGCGGCCTACGAGCAGTACTTC CASSTSAGAAYEQYF
- TRBD2 TRBJ2-1 TRBV28 TGTGCCAGCAGTTCGCTGGGACTAGCGGGAGGCCAGACCTCCTACAATGAGCAGTTCTTC CASSSLGLAGGQTSYNEQFF
- - TRBJ1-3 TRBV6-5 TGTGCCAGCGACGCACGGGGATTCGGAAACACCATATATTTT CASDARGFGNTIYF
many TRBD1 TRBJ1-1 TRBV7-3 TGTGCCAGCAGCCCGGGACAGGCGGGAGAAGCTTTCTTT CASSPGQAGEAFF
- TRBD1 TRBJ1-2 TRBV27 TGTGCCAGCAGTCCCAGCAGGACAGGGGGCTTTGGTTATGGCTACACCTTC CASSPSRTGGFGYGYTF
- TRBD2 TRBJ2-5 TRBV9 TGTGCCAGCAGCGTAGCGGCAGCGGGAGACCAAGAGACCCAGTACTTC CASSVAAAGDQETQYF
- TRBD1 TRBJ2-2 TRBV10-3 TGTGCCATTAAGACAGGGGGAAACACCGGGGAGCTGTTTTTT CAIKTGGNTGELFF